These 24 T cell receptor beta chains originate from one sample sequenced in a study of T cell responses to AZD1222 COVID-19 vaccine. Sequencing was performed with immunoSEQ multiplex PCR; in TCRdb, only in-frame clones are kept and a portion is missing. The sample consists of about 77,000 clones, about 92% of them appearing once. Here the sequenced sample was peripheral blood, taken 28 days after the second AZD1222 dose. The receptors stem from an adult who received the AZD1222 COVID-19 vaccine.

The V gene is TRBV10-2, the J gene TRBJ2-1, with D hard to call. Trimming pared 6 bases from V and 4 bases from J, leaving 10 bases between. The CDR3 loop spans 13 amino acids. Per germline, CDR1 WSHSY and CDR2 SAAADI. CDR3 coding DNA: TGCGCCAGCAGAGAAGACGCTTACAATGAGCAGTTCTTC. Protein sequence: CASREDAYNEQFF.

This chain links TRBV29-1 with TRBJ2-6; D tentatively reads TRBD1 or TRBD2 (5 bases each). The CDR3 runs to 13 residues. The germline V gene has CDR1 SQVTM and CDR2 ANQGSEA. Between the trimmed V and J ends, which lost 4 bases and 2 bases, there was a span of 6 bases. The DNA for the CDR3 is TGCAGCGTTGTGGGGGCTGGGGCCAACGTCCTGACTTTC. Translating gives CSVVGAGANVLTF.

This clone was picked up a small number of times. The chain carries TRBV5-8 and TRBJ2-7; tentative D call: TRBD2 (5 bases). The V and J ends lost 2 bases and 4 bases respectively, with 16 bases between them. Germline V gene lookup returns CDR1 SGHTS and CDR2 YDEGEE. This CDR3 comprises 15 residues. This chain's CDR3 is CASSLRRSGRYEQYF. Written as DNA, the CDR3 is TGTGCCAGCAGCTTACGTCGCAGCGGCAGATACGAGCAGTACTTC. The full variable domain, with the rest looked up from reference TRBV5-8 and TRBJ2-7, is EAGVTQSPTHLIKTRGQQATLRCSPISGHTSVYWYQQALGLGLQFLLWYDEGEERNRGNFPPRFSGRQFPNYSSELNVNALELEDSALYLCASSLRRSGRYEQYFGPGTRLTVT.

The chain couples TRBV19 to TRBJ1-5, with unresolved D. CDR3 length equals 14 residues. The germline gives CDR1 LNHDA, CDR2 SQIVND (reference sequence). With 7 bases removed from V and 0 bases from J, the gap between germline ends came to 10 bases. The CDR3 region has the DNA TGTGCCAGTAATAATCAGAATAGCAATCAGCCCCAGCATTTT. This translates into CASNNQNSNQPQHF.

The chain employs TRBV7-2 and TRBJ2-1; 10 bases align to TRBD2. V was clipped by 4 bases and J by 5 bases; unmatched bases: 5. CDR1 SGHTA and CDR2 FQGNSA come from the germline V gene. The CDR3 length is 15 residues. CDR3 bases: TGTGCCAGCAGCTACTACGGGACTAGCGACAATGAGCAGTTCTTC. It is translated as CASSYYGTSDNEQFF.

The chain recombines TRBV30 with TRBJ1-3, with D possibly matching TRBD1 (5 bases). The germline V and J ends were trimmed by 2 bases and 4 bases, with 15 bases remaining between them. The CDR3 is made up of 15 amino acids. Germline CDR1 is GTSNPN and CDR2 is SVGIG (reference sequence). The CDR3 coding sequence is TGTGCCTGGAGTCCGGGGCAGCTACACGGAAACACCATATATTTT. Translating gives CAWSPGQLHGNTIYF.

The rearrangement joins TRBV25-1 to TRBJ2-1, with 14 bases aligning to TRBD2. The CDR3 is 18 amino acids. V dropped 4 bases and J dropped 8; count of bases not matched to a gene: 13. Germline V gene data show CDR1 as MGHDK and CDR2 as SYGVNS. The CDR3 DNA reads as TGTGCCAGCAGTGGAAGGCCTCGACTAGCGGGAGGGGTCGATGAGCAGTTCTTC. Translating it yields CASSGRPRLAGGVDEQFF.

V usage is TRBV6-2 or TRBV6-3 and J usage is TRBJ2-7; 9 nucleotides agree with TRBD1. The V segment lost 3 bases and the J segment 3 bases; nucleotides outside the gene matches: 3. This CDR3 region has 14 residues. Looked up from germline, CDR1 is MNHEY and CDR2 is SVGEGT. The CDR3 spells CASSYVDRGYEQYF. In DNA form, the CDR3 reads TGTGCCAGCAGTTATGTGGACAGGGGCTACGAGCAGTACTTC.

This clone showed up just a few times. The chain links TRBV6-6 to TRBJ2-5; a possible D gene is TRBD2 (6 bases). V was trimmed by 6 bases and J by 4 bases, leaving 15 bases between them. The CDR3 has 14 amino acids. Germline assignment: CDR1 MNHNY and CDR2 SVGAGI (reference sequence). CDR3 in amino acids: CASRGTSERETQYF. In DNA form, the CDR3 reads TGTGCCAGCAGAGGGACTTCTGAAAGAGAGACCCAGTACTTC.

The CDR3 DNA is TGCGCCAGCAGTCAACGCTTCAGGGGGCGCAGGAGTAATGAAAAACTGTTTTTT. It translates to CASSQRFRGRRSNEKLFF. The chain has TRBV23-1 and TRBJ1-4, with TRBD1 identical over 8 bases. TRBV23-1 is annotated as an ORF whose role is uncertain. This CDR3 is 18 amino acids long. J lost 4 bases, V lost 2 bases, and 12 bases had no gene match.

This sequence joins TRBV5-5 and TRBJ2-2; D may match TRBD1 or TRBD2 (5 bases each). The CDR3 spans 14 residues. V was cut by 2 bases and J by 7 bases, with 12 bases left in between. CDR1 and CDR2 from the germline V gene are SGHKS and YYEKEE (reference sequence). The CDR3 here is CASSFGTPNGELFF. Written as DNA, the CDR3 is TGTGCCAGCAGCTTCGGGACCCCCAACGGGGAGCTGTTTTTT. Drawing the rest from reference TRBV5-5 and TRBJ2-2, the complete variable domain is DAGVTQSPTHLIKTRGQQVTLRCSPISGHKSVSWYQQVLGQGPQFIFQYYEKEERGRGNFPDRFSARQFPNYSSELNVNALLLGDSALYLCASSFGTPNGELFFGEGSRLTVL.

The rearrangement links TRBV13 to TRBJ2-1, with D perhaps TRBD1 (6 bases). Germline CDR1 reads PRHDT; CDR2 reads FYEKMQ (reference sequence). CDR3 length: 15 amino acids. Trimming stripped 5 bases from V and 4 bases from J, with 15 bases between. CDR3 bases: TGTGCCAGCAGCCTGGGAGCAGGGGAGTACAATGAGCAGTTCTTC. Protein: CASSLGAGEYNEQFF.

The gene calls are TRBV6-5 and TRBJ1-6, with TRBD1 identical over 11 bases. V lost 5 bases and J lost 11; bases outside the gene matches: 8. The CDR3 length is 15 residues. Germline V gives CDR1 MNHEY, CDR2 SVGAGI. The CDR3 here is CASSTRTGGAPPLHF. CDR3 in DNA: TGTGCCAGCAGTACCCGGACAGGGGGCGCACCACCCCTCCACTTT.

As for this clone: Other DNA sequences from this sample encode an identical CDR3 as well. The rearrangement joins TRBV5-1 to TRBJ1-1; D is unresolved. This CDR3 is built from 14 residues. V dropped 0 bases and J dropped 1 base, with 7 bases sitting between them. The germline V gene encodes CDR1 SGHRS and CDR2 YFSETQ. As DNA, the CDR3 is TGCGCCAGCAGCTTGGGGACGGCGAACACTGAAGCTTTCTTT. This gives the protein CASSLGTANTEAFF.

This clone occurred a few times. V gene TRBV5-5 combines with J gene TRBJ2-1, with TRBD2 matching 8 bases. CDR3 length: 16 residues. CDR1 and CDR2 from the germline V gene are SGHKS and YYEKEE (reference sequence). V lost 0 bases, J lost 6 bases, and 8 bases stayed unmatched. The chain's CDR3 is CASSLAVGRAGNEQFF. CDR3 coding DNA: TGTGCCAGCAGCTTGGCGGTCGGGAGGGCCGGCAATGAGCAGTTCTTC.

Only one count was recorded for this clone. The rearrangement links TRBV25-1 to TRBJ2-1, with TRBD2 matching 8 bases. The ends lost 2 bases at V and 3 bases at J; junction bases unmatched: 6. Germline loops: CDR1 MGHDK, CDR2 SYGVNS. This CDR3 contains 16 residues. CDR3 DNA: TGTGCCAGCAGTGAAGCGGCGGGAGGAGGCTACAATGAGCAGTTCTTC. It translates to CASSEAAGGGYNEQFF.

The rearrangement uses TRBV5-1 and TRBJ2-7; 9 bases align to TRBD1. Germline trimming cut 4 bases from V and 3 bases from J; bases unmatched to any gene: 5. The CDR3 consists of 14 residues. Germline-derived CDR1 and CDR2 are SGHRS and YFSETQ. CDR3 residues: CASSRDRAIYEQYF. As DNA, the CDR3 is TGCGCCAGCAGCCGGGACAGGGCCATCTACGAGCAGTACTTC.

The chain couples TRBV6-1 to TRBJ1-2; TRBD1 aligns across 11 bases. Germline V gene lookup returns CDR1 MNHNS and CDR2 SASEGT. This CDR3 region has 17 residues. With 0 bases clipped from V and 7 bases from J, the junction kept 10 bases outside the gene matches. CDR3 coding DNA: TGTGCCAGCAGTGAAGCGATATACGGACAGGGGGCCAGTGGCTACACCTTC. It yields the protein CASSEAIYGQGASGYTF.

The V gene is TRBV6-1, the J gene TRBJ2-5; TRBD2 matches at 11 bases. The CDR3 sequence is 18 residues long. Trimming at V came to 0 bases and at J to 3 bases, leaving 9 bases not matched to a gene. The germline CDR1 and CDR2 sequences are MNHNS and SASEGT. The CDR3: CASSEALRSGREKETQYF. In nucleotides, the CDR3 is TGTGCCAGCAGTGAAGCGCTTCGTAGCGGGAGGGAAAAAGAGACCCAGTACTTC.

This clone was seen a single time. This chain connects TRBV7-9 to TRBJ1-2; TRBD1 agrees at 9 bases. The V and J ends lost 0 bases and 4 bases, in that order; junction bases with no gene match: 3. The CDR3 loop spans 15 amino acids. In germline, CDR1 is SEHNR, CDR2 FQNEAQ (reference sequence). The DNA for the CDR3 is TGTGCCAGCAGCTTAGCGGGGGGACAGGGCTATGGCTACACCTTC. Protein product: CASSLAGGQGYGYTF.

This sequence joins TRBV10-3 and TRBJ1-5; D unresolved. With 0 bases removed from V and 1 base from J, the gap between germline ends came to 13 bases. The CDR3 is 17 amino acids. Looked up from germline, CDR1 is ENHRY and CDR2 is SYGVKD. CDR3 nucleotides: TGTGCCATCAGTGAGTCGAAACGGTTTCACAGCAATCAGCCCCAGCATTTT. It specifies CAISESKRFHSNQPQHF.

This chain joins TRBV5-6 and TRBJ1-2, with 8 nucleotides matching TRBD1. J lost 4 bases, V lost 10 bases, and 18 bases had no gene match. CDR3 length: 16 residues. Per the germline V gene, CDR1 is SGHDT and CDR2 is YYEEEE. This CDR3 reads CACGVRGPHYPYGYTF. The CDR3, as DNA: TGTGCCTGCGGGGTCAGGGGGCCTCATTACCCCTATGGCTACACCTTC. Based on the CDR3 plus reference TRBV5-6 and TRBJ1-2, the full variable domain is DAGVTQSPTHLIKTRGQQVTLRCSPKSGHDTVSWYQQALGQGPQFIFQYYEEEERQRGNFPDRFSGHQFPNYSSELNVNALLLGDSALYLCACGVRGPHYPYGYTFGSGTRLTVV.

The gene calls are TRBV4-2 and TRBJ1-1, with D perhaps TRBD1 (6 bases). This CDR3 spans 12 amino acids. V lost 7 bases, J lost 11 bases, and 17 bases lay in between. The germline V gene encodes CDR1 LGHNA and CDR2 YNFKEQ. The CDR3, as DNA: TGTGCCAGCAACCTGGGGGCAGGGATTGCTTTCTTT. It specifies CASNLGAGIAFF.

The chain carries TRBV4-1 and TRBJ1-3; 10 bases fit TRBD1. Germline V lookup: CDR1 MGHRA, CDR2 YSYEKL. Losses at the gene ends were 5 bases for V and 3 bases for J; bases not matched to a gene: 13. This CDR3 has 18 residues. The CDR3 spells CASSAGQGLPIDGNTIYF. The CDR3 DNA reads as TGCGCCAGCAGCGCGGGACAGGGGCTGCCGATCGATGGAAACACCATATATTTT.